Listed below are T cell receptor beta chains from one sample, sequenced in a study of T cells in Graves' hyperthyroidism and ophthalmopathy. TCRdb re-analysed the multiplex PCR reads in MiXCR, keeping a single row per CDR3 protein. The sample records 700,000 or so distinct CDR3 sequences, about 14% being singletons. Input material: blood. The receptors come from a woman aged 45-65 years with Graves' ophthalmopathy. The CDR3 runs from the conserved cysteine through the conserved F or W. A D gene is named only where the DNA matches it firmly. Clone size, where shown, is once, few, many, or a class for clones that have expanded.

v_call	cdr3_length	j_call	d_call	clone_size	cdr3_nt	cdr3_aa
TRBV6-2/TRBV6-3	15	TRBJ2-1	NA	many	TGTGCCAGCAGTTACGGCAGGCCCTCCTACAATGAGCAGTTCTTC	CASSYGRPSYNEQFF
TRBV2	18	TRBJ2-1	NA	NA	TGTGCCAGCAGCGAAGTCTCGGGGGAGGTGAGCTCCTACAATGAGCAGTTCTTC	CASSEVSGEVSSYNEQFF
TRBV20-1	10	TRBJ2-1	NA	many	TGCAGTGGATTATACAATGAGCAGTTCTTC	CSGLYNEQFF
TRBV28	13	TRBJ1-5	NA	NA	TGTGCCAGCAGTGCCCCCTTGGGGCAGCCCCAGCATTTT	CASSAPLGQPQHF
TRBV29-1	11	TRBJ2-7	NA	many	TGCAGCGTCGGACTGGTCTACGAGCAGTACTTC	CSVGLVYEQYF
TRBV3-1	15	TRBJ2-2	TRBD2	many	TGTGCCAGCAGCCAACTAGCGGGAGGGCCCGGGGAGCTGTTTTTT	CASSQLAGGPGELFF
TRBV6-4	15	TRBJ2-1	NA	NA	TGTGCCAGCAGTGAAAGTGCCGAGCCCTACAATGAGCAGTTCTTC	CASSESAEPYNEQFF
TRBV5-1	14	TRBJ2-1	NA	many	TGCGCCAGCAGAATGCCGGGAGTAGGAAATGAGCAGTTCTTC	CASRMPGVGNEQFF
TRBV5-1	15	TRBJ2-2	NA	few	TGCGCCAGCAGCTTGTCGGAGGGAGCTGGCGGGGAGCTGTTTTTT	CASSLSEGAGGELFF
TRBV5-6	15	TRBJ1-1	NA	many	TGTGCCAGCAGCCTTCGGGGGATTGGGTACACTGAAGCTTTCTTT	CASSLRGIGYTEAFF
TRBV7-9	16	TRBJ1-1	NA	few	TGTGCCAGCAGCTTAGCGGGGGTTGGGGAAGGCACTGAAGCTTTCTTT	CASSLAGVGEGTEAFF
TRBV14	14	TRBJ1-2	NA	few	TGTGCCAGCAGCTCCCAAATTACAGGGCTCGGCTACACCTTC	CASSSQITGLGYTF
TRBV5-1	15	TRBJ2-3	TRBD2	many	TGCGCCAGCAGCTCTAGCGGGAGTTTTGCAGATACGCAGTATTTT	CASSSSGSFADTQYF
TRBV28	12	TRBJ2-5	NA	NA	TGTGCCAGCAGTTTCCTGGAGGGGAGAAGAAACTTC	CASSFLEGRRNF
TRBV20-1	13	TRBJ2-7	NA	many	TGCAGTGCTAGAGTTCCTATCCTTTACGAGCAGTACTTC	CSARVPILYEQYF
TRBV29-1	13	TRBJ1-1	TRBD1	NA	TGCAGCGTAACAAGACAGGGGGCCTCTGAAGCTTTCTTT	CSVTRQGASEAFF